This T cell receptor (beta chain) was identified in a study of cytomegalovirus exposure and HLA in healthy donors. General study points: A few of the chains that were CMV-associated were confirmed in vitro to be specific for CMV antigens. The study put some 150 TCR beta chains on its list as cytomegalovirus-associated.

The donors formed part of the approximately 120-subject validation cohort, distinct from the roughly 640-subject first cohort. CDR1 and CDR2 (germline): MNHNS, SASEGT. The CDR3 length is 15 residues. V shed 4 bases and J 4 bases; nucleotides not matched to a gene: 4. Concerning this clone: What it recognizes is unknown.

Some clones are missing from TCRdb's copy, which holds only in-frame ones; the method was immunoSEQ multiplex PCR. The sample holds about 130,000 clones, 90% to 95% seen once. The sample comprised PBMCs. This sequence joins TRBV6-1 and TRBJ1-2; TRBD1 matches 12 bases. The TCR comes from a young woman in good health and CMV-seronegative. The CDR3 reads CASSAGQGASYGYTF. The CDR3 DNA sequence: TGTGCCAGCAGTGCGGGACAGGGGGCATCCTATGGCTACACCTTC.